The clone carrying this TCR beta chain was detected a few times. The data are from a study of blood T cell repertoires in COVID-19. Study as a whole: Acute and convalescent COVID-19 samples came from the United States, Italy and Spain. Sources were T cells, B-cell-depleted T cells, or PBMCs; the material itself was cDNA or gDNA.

This CDR3 spans 15 amino acids. Trimming left V 0 bases short and J 1 base short, with 9 bases between. Germline V lookup: CDR1 LNHNV, CDR2 YYDKDF (reference sequence). Original data processing: Estimation of nucleated cell counts was performed using reference gene primer amplification. Data came from immunoSEQ multiplex PCR; TCRdb stores just in-frame clones and leaves some out. The V and J calls and clone size are taken from that table; D and trimming were inferred from the DNA. The sample holds approximately 290,000 clones, roughly 90% seen once. The sequencing input was peripheral blood. This TCR was sampled from a man younger than 35 with active or convalescent COVID-19. This chain links TRBV15 with TRBJ1-2; weak D call: TRBD1 (5 bases). In nucleotides, the CDR3 is TGTGCCACCAGCAGAGATCGGGGGATTAACTATGGCTACACCTTC. Its protein is CATSRDRGINYGYTF.